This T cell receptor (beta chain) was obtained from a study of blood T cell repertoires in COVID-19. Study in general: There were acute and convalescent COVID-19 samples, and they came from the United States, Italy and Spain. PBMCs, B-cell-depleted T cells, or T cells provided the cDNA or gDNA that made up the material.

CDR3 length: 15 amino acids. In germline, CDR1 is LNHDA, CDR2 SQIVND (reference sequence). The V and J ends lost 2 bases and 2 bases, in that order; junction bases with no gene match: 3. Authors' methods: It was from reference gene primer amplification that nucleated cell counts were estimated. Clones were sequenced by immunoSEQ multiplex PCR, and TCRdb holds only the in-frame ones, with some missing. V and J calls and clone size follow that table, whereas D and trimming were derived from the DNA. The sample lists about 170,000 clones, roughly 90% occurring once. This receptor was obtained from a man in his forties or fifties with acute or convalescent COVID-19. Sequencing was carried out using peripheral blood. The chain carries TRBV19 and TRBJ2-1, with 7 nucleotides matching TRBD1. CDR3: CASSIRDSTYNEQFF. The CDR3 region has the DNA TGTGCCAGTAGTATACGGGACAGTACCTACAATGAGCAGTTCTTC.